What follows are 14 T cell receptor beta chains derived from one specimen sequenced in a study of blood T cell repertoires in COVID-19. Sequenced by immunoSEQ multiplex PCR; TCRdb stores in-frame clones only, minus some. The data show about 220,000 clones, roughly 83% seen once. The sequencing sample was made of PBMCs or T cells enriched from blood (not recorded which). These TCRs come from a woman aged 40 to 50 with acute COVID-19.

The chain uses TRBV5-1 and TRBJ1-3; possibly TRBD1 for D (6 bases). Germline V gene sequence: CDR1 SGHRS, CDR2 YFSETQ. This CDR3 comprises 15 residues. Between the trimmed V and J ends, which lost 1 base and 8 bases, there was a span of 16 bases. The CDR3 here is CASSLFGGREDTIYF. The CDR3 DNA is TGCGCCAGCAGCTTGTTCGGGGGGCGAGAAGACACCATATATTTT.

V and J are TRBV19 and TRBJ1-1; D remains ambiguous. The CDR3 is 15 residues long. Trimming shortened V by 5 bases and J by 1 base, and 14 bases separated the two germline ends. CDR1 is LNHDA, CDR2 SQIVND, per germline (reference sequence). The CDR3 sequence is CASSAPPRGNTEAFF. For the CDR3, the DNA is TGTGCCAGTAGTGCCCCCCCTCGGGGGAACACTGAAGCTTTCTTT.

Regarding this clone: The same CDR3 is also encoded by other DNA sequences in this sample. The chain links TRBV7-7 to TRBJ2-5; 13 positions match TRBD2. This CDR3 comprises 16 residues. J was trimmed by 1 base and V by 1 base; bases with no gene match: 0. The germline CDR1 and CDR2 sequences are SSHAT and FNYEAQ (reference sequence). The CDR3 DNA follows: TGTGCCAGCAGCTTAGGACTAGCGGGGGGCCAAGAGACCCAGTACTTC. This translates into CASSLGLAGGQETQYF.

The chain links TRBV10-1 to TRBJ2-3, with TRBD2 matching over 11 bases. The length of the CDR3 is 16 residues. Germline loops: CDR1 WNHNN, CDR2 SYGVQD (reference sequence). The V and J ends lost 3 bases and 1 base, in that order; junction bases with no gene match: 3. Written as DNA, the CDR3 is TGCGCCAGCAGTGATCTAGCGGGGGGCCGCACAGATACGCAGTATTTT. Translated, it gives CASSDLAGGRTDTQYF.

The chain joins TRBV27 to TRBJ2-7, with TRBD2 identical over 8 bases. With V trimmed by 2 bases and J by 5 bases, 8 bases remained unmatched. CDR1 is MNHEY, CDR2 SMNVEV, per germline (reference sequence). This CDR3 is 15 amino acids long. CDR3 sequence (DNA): TGTGCCAGCAGTTTAGCGGGAGGCCCGTTGAACGAGCAGTACTTC. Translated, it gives CASSLAGGPLNEQYF.

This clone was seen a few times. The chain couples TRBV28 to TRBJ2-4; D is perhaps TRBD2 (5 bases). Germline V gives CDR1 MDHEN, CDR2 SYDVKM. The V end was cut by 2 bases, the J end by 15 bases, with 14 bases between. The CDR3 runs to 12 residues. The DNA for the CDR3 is TGTGCCAGCAGTTTAAGGGAGCAGAGGAGGTACTTC. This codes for CASSLREQRRYF.

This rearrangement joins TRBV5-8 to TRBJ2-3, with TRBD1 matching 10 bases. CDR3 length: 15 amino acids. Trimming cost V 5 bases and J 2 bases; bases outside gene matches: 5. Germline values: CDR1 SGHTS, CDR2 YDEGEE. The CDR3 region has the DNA TGTGCCAGCAGACTGGACAGGGGGGCCACAGATACGCAGTATTTT. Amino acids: CASRLDRGATDTQYF.

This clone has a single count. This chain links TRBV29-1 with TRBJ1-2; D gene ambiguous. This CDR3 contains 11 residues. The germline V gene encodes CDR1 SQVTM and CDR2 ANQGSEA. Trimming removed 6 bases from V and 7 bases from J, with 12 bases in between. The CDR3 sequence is CSVRGVGGYTF. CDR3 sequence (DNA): TGCAGCGTCCGGGGAGTCGGTGGCTACACCTTC.

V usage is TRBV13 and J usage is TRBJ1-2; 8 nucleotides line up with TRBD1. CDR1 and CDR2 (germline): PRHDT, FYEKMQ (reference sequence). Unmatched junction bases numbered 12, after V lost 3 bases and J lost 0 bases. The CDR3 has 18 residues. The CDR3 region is CASSLTGALTVANYGYTF. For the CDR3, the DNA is TGTGCCAGCAGCTTGACAGGGGCCCTGACGGTAGCTAACTATGGCTACACCTTC.

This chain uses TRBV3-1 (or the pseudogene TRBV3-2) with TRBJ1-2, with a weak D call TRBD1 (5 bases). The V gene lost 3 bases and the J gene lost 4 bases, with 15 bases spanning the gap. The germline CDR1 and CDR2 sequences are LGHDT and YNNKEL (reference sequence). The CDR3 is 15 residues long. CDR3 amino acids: CASSQAGPVSYGYTF. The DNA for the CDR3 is TGTGCCAGCAGCCAGGCAGGGCCCGTGAGCTATGGCTACACCTTC.

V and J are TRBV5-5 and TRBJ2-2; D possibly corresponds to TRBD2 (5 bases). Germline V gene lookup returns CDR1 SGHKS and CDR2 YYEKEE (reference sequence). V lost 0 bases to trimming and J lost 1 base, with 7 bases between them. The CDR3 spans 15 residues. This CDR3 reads CASSLARGNTGELFF. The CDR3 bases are TGTGCCAGCAGCTTGGCACGGGGGAACACCGGGGAGCTGTTTTTT.

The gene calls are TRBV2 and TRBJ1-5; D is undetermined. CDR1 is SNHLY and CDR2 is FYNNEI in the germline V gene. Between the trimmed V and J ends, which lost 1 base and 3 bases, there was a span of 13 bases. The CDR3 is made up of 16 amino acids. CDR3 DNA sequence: TGTGCCAGCAGTGAAGACCGGGATCAGGCCAATCAGCCCCAGCATTTT. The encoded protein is CASSEDRDQANQPQHF.

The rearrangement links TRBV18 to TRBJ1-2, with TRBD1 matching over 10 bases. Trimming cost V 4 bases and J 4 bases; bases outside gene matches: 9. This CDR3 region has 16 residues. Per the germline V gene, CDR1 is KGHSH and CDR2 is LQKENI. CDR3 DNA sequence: TGTGCCAGCTCACTCCGGACAGGGGGTTGGGGCTATGGCTACACCTTC. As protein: CASSLRTGGWGYGYTF.

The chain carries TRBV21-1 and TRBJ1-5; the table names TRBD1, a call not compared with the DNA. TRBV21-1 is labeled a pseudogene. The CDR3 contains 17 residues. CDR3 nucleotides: TGTGCCAGCAGCTCGGATAAGACACCCTTGGACAATCAGCCCCAGCATTTT. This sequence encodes CASSSDKTPLDNQPQHF.